Described below is a single TCR beta chain sequence and its context. In this sample, this clonotype turned up many times. Its antigen remains unidentified. No quality values exist for individual bases; no much larger clone is one base distant. This sample was included in a study of response to subunit inactivated influenza vaccine (dated by TCRdb to 2016 to 2019). With respect to the entire study: Deep quantitative T cell receptor repertoire profiling was used in the study to track responses to a trivalent subunit inactivated influenza vaccine.

Receptor libraries were prepared by RT-PCR. Data came from an Illumina HiSeq 2500. TCRdb reworked the public reads: Q25 trimming with fastp, MiXCR clone assembly, productive beta chains retained. When rows share a CDR3 protein, they turn into one entry using the most common DNA and genes. Counted in this sample were over 150,000 distinct CDR3 sequences; around 9% of them appeared once. The top ten clonotypes cover roughly 11% of the sample. What the study reported, not specific to this receptor: It was suggested by the authors that each seasonal influenza vaccination may recruit only a limited number of new T cells.

Trimming costs V 1 base and J 4 bases, and their ends lie 13 bases apart. Including cysteine and phenylalanine, the CDR3 has 16 amino acids. Only the CDR3 region is kept as DNA, spanning 48 bases read in frame from base 1. The sequence derives from a man aged 45-65 years who received an inactivated influenza vaccine. Donor details come from another sample of the same person, matched by shared clones. In this chain, TRBV12-3 or TRBV12-4 is recombined with TRBJ2-2, with the D gene tentatively TRBD1 or TRBD2, based on 6 matching bases in each. Sequenced here: non-naive T cells sorted from PBMCs, sampled on the day of vaccination. The cell subset or site label for this specimen denotes: memory T cell fraction. The CDR3 reads as follows: CASSLGRGSSTGELFF. The nucleotide sequence is given as TGTGCCAGCAGTTTAGGGAGGGGGTCGAGCACCGGGGAGCTGTTTTTT.